This T cell receptor (beta chain) was identified in a study of beta chain features in type 1 diabetes. Study-wide findings and caveats: Moderate yet significant TCRB CDR3 shortening was seen in Type 1 diabetes patients in all four CD4+ subsets. Healthy donors had naive, central memory and Treg TCRB repertoires that appeared less similar than those seen among patients.

The sample holds a few counts of this clone. The antigen is unknown. Expressed TCRB transcripts were sequenced because the entire RNA isolate underwent reverse transcription. Using immunoSEQ multiplex PCR, the repertoire was profiled, and TCRdb retains in-frame clones only, with some absent. The table includes around 150,000 clones, roughly 10% detected once. Germline V gene data show CDR1 as SGHTA and CDR2 as FQGNSA. Trimming left V 1 base short and J 4 bases short, with 7 bases between. The CDR3 runs to 13 residues. The TCR comes from a woman aged 25 to 39 with type 1 diabetes. The rearrangement joins TRBV7-2 to TRBJ2-5; D is undetermined. The specimen was central memory CD4+ T cells from blood. The CDR3 loop reads CASSLGRVETQYF. The CDR3 region has the DNA TGTGCCAGCAGCTTAGGCCGGGTAGAGACCCAGTACTTC.